This paragraph reports one TCR beta chain. Its antigen is unknown. The CDR3 covers 14 residues. V was pared by 1 base and J by 17 bases, with 7 bases of the junction left unmatched. Germline-derived CDR1 and CDR2 are MDHEN and SYDVKM. The data originate from a study of PD-1 blockade in classical Hodgkin lymphoma. Study conclusions and caveats: By cycle point C4D1, TCR diversity had risen significantly in CD4+ cells (but not CD8+ cells). Healthy donors reportedly exceeded newly diagnosed patients in baseline TCR diversity. The authors excluded patients who started nivolumab under 1 year after ASCT.

Repertoires were generated with immunoSEQ multiplex PCR, while TCRdb's copy carries only in-frame clones and drops some. This table holds about 14,000 clones, about four fifths found once. After autologous stem cell transplantation all patients relapsed, and prior brentuximab vedotin exposure differed between cohorts. Best responses were complete response, partial response or progressive disease. This clonotype originated in a human donor with classical Hodgkin lymphoma. The sequencing used peripheral blood mononuclear cells (PBMCs), collected before the second cycle of nivolumab. The J gene is TRBJ1-6, the V gene TRBV28; 11 bases agree with TRBD1. In nucleotides, the CDR3 is TGTGCCAGCAGTTTATTTCAGACGGGACAGGGGGTCCACTTT. This translates into CASSLFQTGQGVHF.